This T cell receptor beta chain was captured by sequencing in a study of cytomegalovirus exposure and HLA in healthy donors. Study-level results: A few of the chains that were CMV-associated were confirmed in vitro to be specific for CMV antigens. Earlier analysis yielded a pattern in which most TCR beta V segments were productive about 90% or about 30% of the time. Most of the CMV-associated TCR beta chains (in a later analysis) appeared to be HLA-restricted. The likely origin of a cluster of highly shared sequence variants was a sequencing artifact.

As to this clone: Its target is not known.

Trimming shortened V by 3 bases and J by 5 bases, and 5 bases separated the two germline ends. The CDR3 sequence is 13 residues long. Germline-derived CDR1 and CDR2 are MNHEY and SMNVEV (reference sequence). The PCR ran on 60 Vbeta and 13 Jbeta primers. Using immunoSEQ multiplex PCR, the repertoire was profiled, and TCRdb retains in-frame clones only, with some absent. The data show 150,000 to 160,000 clones, 65% to 85% seen once. The sample comprised PBMCs. The clonotype comes from a man aged 18 to 30 in good health and CMV-seronegative. The chain joins TRBV27 to TRBJ1-6, with unresolved D. The CDR3 coding sequence is TGTGCCAGCAGTTTTAATGATAATTCACCCCTCCACTTT. Its protein is CASSFNDNSPLHF.